This T cell receptor (beta chain) was recovered during a study of STAT5B mutations in CD4+ large granular lymphocyte leukemia. Here immunoSEQ multiplex PCR was the method, and the copy in TCRdb shows in-frame clones only, minus some. The table includes 35,000 or so clones, 69% detected once. Only one count was recorded for this clone. The TCR was taken from a human donor in good health. The sample taken for sequencing was CD4+ T cells from blood buffy coats.

The CDR3 sequence: CAWSWASGEQYF. CDR3 coding DNA: TGTGCCTGGAGCTGGGCATCGGGGGAGCAGTACTTC. The chain joins TRBV30 to TRBJ2-7; D is possibly TRBD2 (5 bases). Germline V gene data show CDR1 as GTSNPN and CDR2 as SVGIG (reference sequence). The CDR3 spans 12 residues. Trimming left V 3 bases short and J 7 bases short, with 13 bases between.